This TCR beta chain was retrieved from a study of radiotherapy plus CTLA-4 blockade in lung cancer. Looking at the study overall: Objective response was observed in about 19% of patients, and disease control in 30% to 40%.

There are 12 residues in the CDR3. CDR1 and CDR2 (germline): MGHRA, YSYEKL. People whose metastatic non-small-cell lung cancer was chemo-refractory got focal radiation along with CTLA-4 blockade by ipilimumab. Assay used: immunoSEQ multiplex PCR; TCRdb lists only in-frame clones, some missing. Among roughly 62,000 clones listed, about 80% were seen once. The receptor was isolated from a human donor with non-small cell lung cancer who had a complete response to radiotherapy plus ipilimumab. The specimen comprised peripheral blood, sampled from a patient treated with radiotherapy plus ipilimumab. This chain joins TRBV4-1 and TRBJ2-4; D call uncertain. CDR3 bases: TGCGTTTTAAGTTTCTGGAAGAACATTCAGTACTTC. Encoded protein: CVLSFWKNIQYF.